The 19 T cell receptor beta chains reported below all come from one sample, sequenced in a study of shared clonotypes between healthy human individuals. Profiled with immunoSEQ multiplex PCR; TCRdb holds only in-frame clones, not every one. Seen here are more than 550,000 clones, around 92% observed once, and the top ten hold more than 20%. Naive CD8 isolation took CD45RO-negative cells positively selected for CCR7 and excluded terminally differentiated effector memory CD45RA+ cells. Sequenced input: naive CD8+ T cells sorted from blood. The receptors originated from a man aged 25 to 40 in good health.

The chain employs TRBV7-9 and TRBJ2-7; tentatively, D is TRBD1 (6 bases). Per the germline V gene, CDR1 is SEHNR and CDR2 is FQNEAQ (reference sequence). With 4 bases removed from V and 5 bases from J, the gap between germline ends came to 15 bases. The CDR3 is made up of 14 amino acids. CDR3 nucleotide sequence: TGTGCCAGCAGCTCCTCTGGACAGAGGAACGAGCAGTACTTC. Protein: CASSSSGQRNEQYF.

This chain links TRBV7-8 with TRBJ2-7; D call uncertain. The CDR3 totals 14 residues. Germline CDR1 and CDR2: SGHVS and FQNEAQ. Trimming stripped 4 bases from V and 2 bases from J, with 12 bases between. CDR3 bases: TGTGCCAGCAGCTCAGGAACCGGAGCCTACGAGCAGTACTTC. Translating gives CASSSGTGAYEQYF.

This chain uses TRBV27 with TRBJ2-1; TRBD2 matches 8 bases. Trimming took 4 bases from V and 3 from J; bases not matched to a gene: 11. Germline V gene data show CDR1 as MNHEY and CDR2 as SMNVEV (reference sequence). The CDR3 is 17 residues long. Here the CDR3 reads CASSSGLAGSYYNEQFF. CDR3 DNA sequence: TGTGCCAGCAGTTCCGGGTTAGCGGGATCCTACTACAATGAGCAGTTCTTC.

This clone was counted a single time. The V gene is TRBV5-1, the J gene TRBJ2-7; D remains ambiguous. The CDR3 is 16 amino acids. V lost 0 bases, J lost 2 bases, and 15 bases lay in between. The germline V gene has CDR1 SGHRS and CDR2 YFSETQ. The CDR3 here is CASSLARDKGTYEQYF. DNA of the CDR3: TGCGCCAGCAGCTTGGCGCGAGATAAAGGAACCTACGAGCAGTACTTC. Together with reference TRBV5-1 and TRBJ2-7, the CDR3 gives the full variable domain: KAGVTQTPRYLIKTRGQQVTLSCSPISGHRSVSWYQQTPGQGLQFLFEYFSETQRNKGNFPGRFSGRQFSNSRSEMNVSTLELGDSALYLCASSLARDKGTYEQYFGPGTRLTVT.

V is TRBV18 and J is TRBJ2-1, with unresolved D. Trimming removed 5 bases at V and 6 bases at J, with 23 bases between. CDR3 size: 17 residues. Germline V gene data show CDR1 as KGHSH and CDR2 as LQKENI. CDR3 amino acids: CASSSKGWAGLGNEQFF. In DNA, the CDR3 is TGTGCCAGCTCATCGAAGGGTTGGGCAGGCTTAGGCAATGAGCAGTTCTTC.

The rearrangement joins TRBV11-2 to TRBJ2-7; D remains ambiguous. The germline V gene encodes CDR1 SGHAT and CDR2 FQNNGV. Trimming shortened V by 1 base and J by 3 bases, and 10 bases separated the two germline ends. The CDR3 runs to 14 residues. The CDR3 here is CASSLGPVNYEQYF. The CDR3 DNA is TGTGCCAGCAGCTTAGGTCCTGTAAACTACGAGCAGTACTTC.

This clone was picked up one time. This CDR3 is CATSRDRLQGSSYEQYF. The DNA for the CDR3 is TGTGCCACCAGCAGAGATCGCTTACAGGGCAGCTCCTACGAGCAGTACTTC. The rearrangement links TRBV15 to TRBJ2-7, with a tentative D call TRBD1 (6 bases). CDR1 is LNHNV and CDR2 is YYDKDF in the germline V gene (reference sequence). This CDR3 has 17 amino acids. The V gene lost 0 bases and the J gene lost 0 bases, with 15 bases spanning the gap.

The V and J genes are TRBV7-9 and TRBJ2-2; no clear D gene. The V gene's germline CDR1 is SEHNR and CDR2 FQNEAQ (reference sequence). The CDR3 runs to 12 residues. Trimming took off 2 bases at V and 4 bases at J, with 2 bases between the two ends. The CDR3 protein is CASSLFTGELFF. As DNA, the CDR3 is TGTGCCAGCAGCTTATTCACCGGGGAGCTGTTTTTT.

V gene TRBV29-1 combines with J gene TRBJ2-1; TRBD2 aligns across 14 bases. Germline V gene sequence: CDR1 SQVTM, CDR2 ANQGSEA. The CDR3 sequence is 15 residues long. After removal of 6 bases from V and 6 bases from J, the junction contained 7 bases not matched to a gene. This CDR3 is CSVPRTSGRSNEQFF. The CDR3 DNA sequence: TGCAGCGTCCCACGGACTAGCGGGAGGAGCAATGAGCAGTTCTTC.

This clone was observed a single time. CDR3 region: CASSTTSGRGNEQFF. In nucleotides, the CDR3 is TGTGCCAGCAGTACGACTAGCGGGAGGGGGAATGAGCAGTTCTTC. This chain connects TRBV6-5 to TRBJ2-1, with 14 positions matching TRBD2. Trimming took 5 bases from V and 7 from J; bases not matched to a gene: 4. Germline V CDR1 and CDR2: MNHEY, SVGAGI. The CDR3 is 15 amino acids.

To note about this clone: At one end, the junction sequence differs from germline, possibly due to a read error. V is TRBV7-6 and J is TRBJ1-4, with unresolved D. In germline, CDR1 is SGHVS, CDR2 FNYEAQ. The CDR3 totals 16 residues. The CDR3 reads CASSLTSVTTKEKLFF. DNA for the CDR3: TGTGCCAGCAGCTTAACCTCCGTGACCACTAAGGAAAAACTGTTTTTT. The variable domain in full, completed from reference TRBV7-6 and TRBJ1-4, reads GAGVSQSPRYKVTKRGQDVALRCDPISGHVSLYWYRQALGQGPEFLTYFNYEAQQDKSGLPNDRFSAERPEGSISTLTIQRTEQRDSAMYRCASSLTSVTTKEKLFFGSGTQLSVL.

The chain carries TRBV7-9 and TRBJ2-2; D remains unclear. This CDR3 spans 13 amino acids. V dropped 3 bases and J dropped 4 bases, with 6 bases sitting between them. Germline CDR1 is SEHNR and CDR2 is FQNEAQ (reference sequence). CDR3: CASSFSSTGELFF. The CDR3 region has the DNA TGTGCCAGCAGCTTCTCCTCCACCGGGGAGCTGTTTTTT.

V and J are TRBV7-9 and TRBJ2-7; 7 bases are a match to TRBD2. CDR1 SEHNR and CDR2 FQNEAQ come from the germline V gene (reference sequence). V lost 2 bases and J lost 0; bases outside the gene matches: 7. The CDR3 sequence is 16 residues long. CDR3 in amino acids: CASSLSQGLLSYEQYF. The CDR3 DNA reads TGTGCCAGCAGCTTAAGTCAGGGACTACTCTCCTACGAGCAGTACTTC.

The chain has TRBV7-9 and TRBJ2-3; 7 bases are a match to TRBD1. V shed 5 bases and J 1 base; nucleotides not matched to a gene: 6. The germline gives CDR1 SEHNR, CDR2 FQNEAQ (reference sequence). The CDR3 is 15 amino acids. The CDR3 sequence is CASSPTGSGTDTQYF. The CDR3 region has the DNA TGTGCCAGCAGCCCGACAGGGAGTGGCACAGATACGCAGTATTTT.

This clone came up once. CDR3 bases: TGTGCCAGCACGGGACTAGCGCCGAACAATGAGCAGTTCTTC. Protein product: CASTGLAPNNEQFF. The genes are TRBV28 and TRBJ2-1; 10 bases map to TRBD2. The CDR3 contains 14 residues. Trimming removed 7 bases from V and 5 bases from J; junction bases left unmatched: 5. The germline CDR1 and CDR2 sequences are MDHEN and SYDVKM.

The J gene is TRBJ2-7, the V gene TRBV27, with TRBD1 matching 8 bases. Germline CDR1 reads MNHEY; CDR2 reads SMNVEV (reference sequence). The CDR3 totals 14 residues. Trimming cost V 4 bases and J 4 bases; bases outside gene matches: 6. CDR3 sequence reads: CASSSRQGSYEQYF. DNA for the CDR3: TGTGCCAGCAGTTCGAGACAGGGGTCGTACGAGCAGTACTTC.

The genes are TRBV19 and TRBJ1-1; D perhaps matches TRBD1 (5 bases). This CDR3 contains 15 residues. The V end lost 2 bases, the J end lost 3 bases, and 13 bases lay between the germline ends. The V gene's germline CDR1 is LNHDA and CDR2 SQIVND (reference sequence). As DNA, the CDR3 is TGTGCCAGTAGTATATCTGGGGGGGATCACACTGAAGCTTTCTTT. Translated: CASSISGGDHTEAFF.

V usage is TRBV6-5 and J usage is TRBJ2-5; tentatively, D is TRBD1 (5 bases). Germline CDR1 and CDR2: MNHEY and SVGAGI. The ends were cut back, 8 bases at V and 2 bases at J, with 12 bases in the middle. The CDR3 sequence is 13 residues long. CDR3 bases: TGTGCCAGCGGAAGTCAGGGTCAAGAGACCCAGTACTTC. It is translated as CASGSQGQETQYF.

On this clone: The same CDR3 can be traced to other DNA sequences in this sample. The chain links TRBV4-1 to TRBJ2-7; TRBD2 matches at 7 bases. This CDR3 is 15 amino acids long. Looked up from germline, CDR1 is MGHRA and CDR2 is YSYEKL. V lost 0 bases, J lost 3 bases, and 5 bases stayed unmatched. In DNA, the CDR3 is TGCGCCAGCAGCCAAGATTCGGGAGGATTCTACGAGCAGTACTTC. Translation: CASSQDSGGFYEQYF.